The 21 T cell receptor beta chains given below trace back to one sample, sequenced in a study of shared clonotypes between healthy human individuals. Here immunoSEQ multiplex PCR was the method, and the copy in TCRdb shows in-frame clones only, minus some. The top ten clones hold less than 0.55% of a sample with about 1.5 million clones, 98% of them seen once. Sequencing used naive CD4+ T cells sorted from blood. Subset meaning: CD45RA+ positively selected. These receptors were taken from a young man in good health.

This clone occurred once. Here the CDR3 reads CASSPLRGRTEAFF. Here the CDR3 DNA reads TGTGCCAGCAGCCCCCTCCGGGGCCGCACTGAAGCTTTCTTT. The V and J genes are TRBV7-9 and TRBJ1-1, with TRBD1 as a possible D gene (5 bases). Germline CDR1 reads SEHNR; CDR2 reads FQNEAQ (reference sequence). V was cut by 5 bases and J by 4 bases, with 14 bases left in between. The CDR3 covers 14 residues.

As concerns this clone: Other DNA sequences in the sample encode the same CDR3. This chain joins TRBV9 and TRBJ2-1; no reliable D call. This CDR3 is 15 amino acids long. CDR1 and CDR2 (germline): SGDLS, YYNGEE. Trimming cost V 2 bases and J 0 bases, with 9 bases left between them. CDR3 sequence: CASSVARSSYNEQFF. The CDR3 DNA reads TGTGCCAGCAGCGTGGCGAGGAGCTCCTACAATGAGCAGTTCTTC.

The chain links TRBV18 to TRBJ2-2; TRBD1 agrees at 8 bases. Germline values: CDR1 KGHSH, CDR2 LQKENI. The CDR3 consists of 15 residues. V gave up 3 bases and J gave up 4 bases; unmatched junction bases: 4. The CDR3 is CASSPRDRSTGELFF. Here the CDR3 DNA reads TGTGCCAGCTCACCGCGGGACAGGTCCACCGGGGAGCTGTTTTTT.

The V gene is TRBV5-4, the J gene TRBJ2-7; possible D gene TRBD1, 5 bases. V lost 0 bases and J lost 3, with 16 bases in between. The germline CDR1 and CDR2 sequences are SGHNT and YYREEE (reference sequence). The CDR3 is made up of 16 amino acids. CDR3 coding DNA: TGTGCCAGCAGCTTGGGGGGCAGGGCTAAGGTCTACGAGCAGTACTTC. This encodes CASSLGGRAKVYEQYF. Supplemented by reference TRBV5-4 and TRBJ2-7, the full variable domain reads ETGVTQSPTHLIKTRGQQVTLRCSSQSGHNTVSWYQQALGQGPQFIFQYYREEENGRGNFPPRFSGLQFPNYSSELNVNALELDDSALYLCASSLGGRAKVYEQYFGPGTRLTVT.

This chain connects TRBV7-6 to TRBJ2-7, with D possibly TRBD1 on 6 matching bases. There are 13 residues in the CDR3. CDR1 is SGHVS, CDR2 FNYEAQ, per germline. Trimming left V 5 bases short and J 5 bases short, with 13 bases between. DNA of the CDR3: TGTGCCAGCAGCCTCAGGGGTTTGGACGAGCAGTACTTC. Its translation: CASSLRGLDEQYF. The full variable domain, rest sourced from reference TRBV7-6 and TRBJ2-7, is GAGVSQSPRYKVTKRGQDVALRCDPISGHVSLYWYRQALGQGPEFLTYFNYEAQQDKSGLPNDRFSAERPEGSISTLTIQRTEQRDSAMYRCASSLRGLDEQYFGPGTRLTVT.

The V gene is TRBV29-1, the J gene TRBJ2-1; the match to TRBD2 covers 13 bases. The germline CDR1 and CDR2 sequences are SQVTM and ANQGSEA. V trimming: 6 bases; J trimming: 4 bases; junction bases outside the gene matches: 6. The CDR3 has 15 amino acids. The CDR3 bases are TGCAGCGTCCTTAGGACTAGCGGGAGTTACAATGAGCAGTTCTTC. Translating gives CSVLRTSGSYNEQFF.

The chain links TRBV27 to TRBJ2-5; 11 bases are a match to TRBD2. V lost 4 bases and J lost 3; bases outside the gene matches: 1. The length of the CDR3 is 14 residues. Germline loops: CDR1 MNHEY, CDR2 SMNVEV (reference sequence). The CDR3 region is CASSWGLAEETQYF. CDR3 DNA: TGTGCCAGCAGTTGGGGACTAGCGGAAGAGACCCAGTACTTC.

CDR3 loop: CASSLSLGAGNEQFF. DNA for the CDR3: TGTGCCAGCAGCTTAAGCCTCGGTGCGGGGAATGAGCAGTTCTTC. The chain recombines TRBV7-8 with TRBJ2-1, with D perhaps matching TRBD2 (6 bases). The CDR3 loop spans 15 amino acids. V was clipped by 2 bases and J by 7 bases, with 15 bases between them. CDR1 SGHVS and CDR2 FQNEAQ come from the germline V gene.

This clone was observed once. The gene calls are TRBV5-1 and TRBJ1-4, with 7 bases identical to TRBD1. The ends lost 4 bases at V and 5 bases at J; junction bases unmatched: 8. The CDR3 is 15 residues long. The germline gives CDR1 SGHRS, CDR2 YFSETQ. Here the CDR3 reads CASSADRAVNEKLFF. In DNA form, the CDR3 reads TGCGCCAGCAGCGCTGACAGGGCAGTCAATGAAAAACTGTTTTTT.

The chain combines TRBV6-1 with TRBJ2-7; 8 nucleotides agree with TRBD1. CDR1 is MNHNS and CDR2 is SASEGT in the germline V gene. V lost 2 bases to trimming and J lost 2 bases; unmatched junction nucleotides: 11. This CDR3 contains 17 residues. The CDR3 loop reads CASSEKTAGTGPYEQYF. The CDR3 bases are TGTGCCAGCAGTGAAAAGACCGCCGGGACAGGTCCCTACGAGCAGTACTTC.

V is TRBV4-1 and J is TRBJ2-7; D unclear. Trimming stripped 0 bases from V and 2 bases from J, with 11 bases between. Per the germline V gene, CDR1 is MGHRA and CDR2 is YSYEKL. The CDR3 is 15 residues long. The CDR3 spells CASSQDRVQTYEQYF. The CDR3 bases are TGCGCCAGCAGCCAAGATCGGGTCCAGACCTACGAGCAGTACTTC.

The rearrangement links TRBV6-5 to TRBJ2-2; D unclear. The CDR3 is made up of 11 amino acids. Between the trimmed V and J ends, which lost 7 bases and 7 bases, there was a span of 7 bases. The germline V gene encodes CDR1 MNHEY and CDR2 SVGAGI. CDR3 nucleotide sequence: TGTGCCAGCACTTTTAACGGGGAGCTGTTTTTT. Residues: CASTFNGELFF.

Comment on this clone: The same CDR3 also results from other DNA sequences found in this sample. DNA of the CDR3: TGCGCCAGCAGCTTTCGGGACAGATCCTACGAGCAGTACTTC. Translated: CASSFRDRSYEQYF. The chain employs TRBV5-1 and TRBJ2-7; the match to TRBD1 covers 7 bases. Unmatched junction bases numbered 3, after V lost 2 bases and J lost 1 base. Germline lookup yields CDR1 SGHRS and CDR2 YFSETQ. This CDR3 has 14 residues.

The V call is TRBV29-1, the J call TRBJ1-2, with D tentatively TRBD1 (6 bases). Germline V gene lookup returns CDR1 SQVTM and CDR2 ANQGSEA. V was cut by 7 bases and J by 4 bases, with 10 bases left in between. The CDR3 is made up of 11 amino acids. This chain's CDR3 is CSGGAAYGYTF. The CDR3 region has the DNA TGCAGCGGGGGGGCGGCCTATGGCTACACCTTC.

V is TRBV21-1 and J is TRBJ2-2; no DNA check was done on the table's D call, TRBD2. TRBV21-1 is assigned pseudogene status. The CDR3 is 18 residues long. The CDR3, as DNA: TGTGCCAGCAGCAAAGTGAGTAACGGGGGACCCAACACCGGGGAGCTGTTTTTT. Encoded protein: CASSKVSNGGPNTGELFF.

The V gene is TRBV28, the J gene TRBJ2-1; TRBD2 agrees at 7 bases. In germline, CDR1 is MDHEN, CDR2 SYDVKM. The trim removed 6 bases at V and 4 bases at J, leaving 15 bases unmatched. The length of the CDR3 is 17 residues. CDR3 sequence: CASSQTSARTNYNEQFF. The CDR3 DNA follows: TGTGCCAGCAGCCAAACTAGCGCTCGTACCAATTACAATGAGCAGTTCTTC.

The CDR3 bases are TGTGCCAGCGGGACAGGGGGTAACTACGAGCAGTACTTC. It is translated as CASGTGGNYEQYF. J is TRBJ2-7 and V is TRBV27, with 11 bases identical to TRBD1. V was pared by 8 bases and J by 3 bases, with 3 bases of the junction left unmatched. Germline V gives CDR1 MNHEY, CDR2 SMNVEV (reference sequence). This CDR3 is built from 13 residues.

The V and J genes are TRBV10-3 and TRBJ1-3; possible D gene TRBD1, 5 bases. CDR1 ENHRY and CDR2 SYGVKD come from the germline V gene. Trimming shortened V by 9 bases and J by 0 bases, and 21 bases separated the two germline ends. The length of the CDR3 is 17 residues. The CDR3 DNA is TGTGCCATAAGGACTCTCGTCGACAGTGACTCTGGAAACACCATATATTTT. It encodes CAIRTLVDSDSGNTIYF.

Remarks on this clone: This specimen includes other DNA sequences encoding the same CDR3. CDR3 region: CSAGGVSEQFF. For the CDR3, the DNA is TGCAGTGCTGGCGGAGTCTCTGAGCAGTTCTTC. The chain joins TRBV20-1 to TRBJ2-1; no clear D. CDR1 and CDR2 (germline): DFQATT, SNEGSKA (reference sequence). This CDR3 has 11 residues. Deletions cut 5 bases from V and 9 bases from J, with 11 bases between.

The V gene is TRBV2, the J gene TRBJ2-7, with D perhaps TRBD2 (6 bases). Deletions cut 6 bases from V and 0 bases from J, with 12 bases between. The CDR3 has 14 amino acids. Germline values: CDR1 SNHLY, CDR2 FYNNEI. CDR3 bases: TGTGCCAGCAGAGACACGACTAGCTCCTACGAGCAGTACTTC. This codes for CASRDTTSSYEQYF. The full variable domain, with the rest looked up from reference TRBV2 and TRBJ2-7, is EPEVTQTPSHQVTQMGQEVILRCVPISNHLYFYWYRQILGQKVEFLVSFYNNEISEKSEIFDDQFSVERPDGSNFTLKIRSTKLEDSAMYFCASRDTTSSYEQYFGPGTRLTVT.

This clone showed up just once. This sequence joins TRBV25-1 and TRBJ1-4; maybe TRBD1 (5 bases). This CDR3 contains 15 residues. V was trimmed by 2 bases and J by 6 bases, leaving 13 bases between them. The germline CDR1 and CDR2 sequences are MGHDK and SYGVNS. CDR3 sequence: CASSEAGKGYEKLFF. In nucleotides, the CDR3 is TGTGCCAGCAGTGAAGCCGGAAAGGGGTATGAAAAACTGTTTTTT.